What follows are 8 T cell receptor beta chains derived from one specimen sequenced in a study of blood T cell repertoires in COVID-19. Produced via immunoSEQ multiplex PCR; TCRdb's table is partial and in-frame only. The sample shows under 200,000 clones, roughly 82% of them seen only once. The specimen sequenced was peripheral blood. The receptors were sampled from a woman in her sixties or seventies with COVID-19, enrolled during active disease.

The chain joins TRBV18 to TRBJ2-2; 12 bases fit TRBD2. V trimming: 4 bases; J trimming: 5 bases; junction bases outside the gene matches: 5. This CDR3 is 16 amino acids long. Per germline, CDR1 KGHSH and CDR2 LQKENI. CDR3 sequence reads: CASSRRLAGETGELFF. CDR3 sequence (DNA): TGTGCCAGCTCACGACGACTAGCGGGAGAAACCGGGGAGCTGTTTTTT.

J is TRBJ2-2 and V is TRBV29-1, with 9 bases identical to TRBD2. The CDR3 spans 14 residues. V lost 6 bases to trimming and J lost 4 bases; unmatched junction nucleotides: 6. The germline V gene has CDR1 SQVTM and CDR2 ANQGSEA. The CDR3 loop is CSVGSGSVTGELFF. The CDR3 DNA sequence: TGCAGCGTCGGTAGCGGGAGTGTCACCGGGGAGCTGTTTTTT.

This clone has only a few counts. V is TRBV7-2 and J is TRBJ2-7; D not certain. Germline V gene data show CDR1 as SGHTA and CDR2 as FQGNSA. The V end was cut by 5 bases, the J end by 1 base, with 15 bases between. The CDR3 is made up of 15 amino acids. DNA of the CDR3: TGTGCCAGCAGCCTGGAGCTTCCCCTTTCCTACGAGCAGTACTTC. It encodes CASSLELPLSYEQYF.

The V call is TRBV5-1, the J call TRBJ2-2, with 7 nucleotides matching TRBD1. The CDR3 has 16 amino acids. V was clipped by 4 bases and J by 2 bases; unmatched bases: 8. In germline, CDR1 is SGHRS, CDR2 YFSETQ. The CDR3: CASSQNTGDNTGELFF. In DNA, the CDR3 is TGCGCCAGCAGCCAAAATACAGGGGATAACACCGGGGAGCTGTTTTTT.

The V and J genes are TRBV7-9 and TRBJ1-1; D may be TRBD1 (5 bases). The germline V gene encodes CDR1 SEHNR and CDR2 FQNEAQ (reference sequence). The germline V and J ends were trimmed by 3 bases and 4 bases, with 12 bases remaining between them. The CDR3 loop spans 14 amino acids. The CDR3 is CASSFDPGGTEAFF. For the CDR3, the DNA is TGTGCCAGCAGCTTCGACCCGGGGGGCACTGAAGCTTTCTTT. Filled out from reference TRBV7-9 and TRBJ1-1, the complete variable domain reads DTGVSQNPRHKITKRGQNVTFRCDPISEHNRLYWYRQTLGQGPEFLTYFQNEAQLEKSRLLSDRFSAERPKGSFSTLEIQRTEQGDSAMYLCASSFDPGGTEAFFGQGTRLTVV.

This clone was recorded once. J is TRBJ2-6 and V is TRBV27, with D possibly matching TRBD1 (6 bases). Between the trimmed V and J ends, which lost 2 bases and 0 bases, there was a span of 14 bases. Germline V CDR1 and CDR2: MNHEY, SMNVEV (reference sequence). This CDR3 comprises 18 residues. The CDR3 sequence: CASSLKSGHFSGANVLTF. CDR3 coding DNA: TGTGCCAGCAGTTTAAAGTCGGGACACTTCTCTGGGGCCAACGTCCTGACTTTC.

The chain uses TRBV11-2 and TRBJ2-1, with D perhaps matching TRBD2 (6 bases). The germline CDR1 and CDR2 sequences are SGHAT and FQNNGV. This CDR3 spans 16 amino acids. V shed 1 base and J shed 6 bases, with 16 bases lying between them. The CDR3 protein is CASSLGSSEPFNEQFF. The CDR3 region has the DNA TGTGCCAGCAGCTTAGGATCTAGCGAGCCCTTCAATGAGCAGTTCTTC.

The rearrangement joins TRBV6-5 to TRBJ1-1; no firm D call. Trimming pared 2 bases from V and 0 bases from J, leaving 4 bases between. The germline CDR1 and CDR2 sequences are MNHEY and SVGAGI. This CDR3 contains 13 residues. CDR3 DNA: TGTGCCAGCAGTTACGAGGTGAACACTGAAGCTTTCTTT. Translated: CASSYEVNTEAFF.